A selection of T cell receptor beta chains follows, all from one sample in a study of T cell clones after liver transplantation. Some clones are missing from TCRdb's copy, which holds only in-frame ones; the method was immunoSEQ multiplex PCR. Among tens of thousands of clones, roughly nine tenths were seen once, and the ten largest hold around 15%. The sequencing used CD8+ T cells from blood, collected 12 months after liver transplant. The receptor set was obtained from a human patient who received a liver transplant. Some T cells could come from the graft donor. Both conserved end residues are part of each CDR3. A D gene is named only where the DNA matches it firmly. The listing skips clone size in some rows; elsewhere it reads once, few, many or a size class.

TRBJ2-1,TRBV27,TRBD2,NA,CASTAAGSSYNEQFF,TGTGCCAGCACCGCAGCGGGATCCTCCTACAATGAGCAGTTCTTC
TRBJ1-2,TRBV6-1,NA,NA,CATQARGIFGYTF,TGTGCCACCCAGGCGAGGGGAATTTTTGGCTACACCTTC
TRBJ2-1,TRBV10-3,TRBD1,NA,CAISESTGFNNEQFF,TGTGCCATCAGTGAGTCGACAGGGTTCAACAATGAGCAGTTCTTC
TRBJ2-3,TRBV7-2,NA,NA,CASSLFGADTQYF,TGTGCCAGCAGCTTGTTTGGGGCAGATACGCAGTATTTT
TRBJ2-4,TRBV6-1,NA,NA,CASSEYPAGQNIQYF,TGTGCCAGCAGTGAATACCCGGCAGGTCAAAACATTCAGTACTTC
TRBJ2-7,TRBV5-5,NA,NA,CASSWGSAYEQYF,TGTGCCAGCAGCTGGGGCTCAGCCTACGAGCAGTACTTC
TRBJ1-4,TRBV7-8,NA,NA,CASSFDGTVATNEKLFF,TGTGCCAGCAGCTTCGACGGAACGGTTGCAACTAATGAAAAACTGTTTTTT
TRBJ2-1,TRBV9,NA,NA,CASSVVGTSIYGEQFF,TGTGCCAGCAGCGTAGTCGGGACAAGCATTTACGGTGAGCAGTTCTTC
TRBJ1-1,TRBV4-3,NA,few,CASSQRGRGTEAFF,TGCGCCAGCAGCCAACGGGGGCGAGGCACTGAAGCTTTCTTT
TRBJ2-3,TRBV9,TRBD2,NA,CASSTRTSGSYGDTQYF,TGTGCCAGCAGCACCAGGACTAGCGGGAGTTACGGAGATACGCAGTATTTT
TRBJ1-2,TRBV27,NA,NA,CASRTPLGYGYTF,TGTGCCAGCAGAACCCCATTAGGCTATGGCTACACCTTC
TRBJ2-7,TRBV19,NA,NA,CASSIGEGYEQYF,TGTGCCAGTAGTATAGGAGAAGGCTACGAGCAGTACTTC
TRBJ1-5,TRBV28,NA,NA,CASSLLGNQPQHF,TGTGCCAGCAGTTTGTTAGGGAATCAGCCCCAGCATTTT
TRBJ2-7,TRBV27,NA,NA,CASSLAPSYEQYF,TGTGCCAGCAGTCTCGCCCCCAGCTACGAGCAGTACTTC
TRBJ2-5,TRBV29-1,NA,NA,CSVFILAERQETQYF,TGCAGCGTCTTCATTCTAGCCGAGAGGCAAGAGACCCAGTACTTC
TRBJ1-2,TRBV28,NA,once,CASSFGAGLYTSGGYTF,TGTGCCAGCAGTTTCGGTGCAGGACTATATACCTCGGGCGGCTACACCTTC
TRBJ2-7,TRBV29-1,NA,NA,CSVGGQLSYEQYF,TGCAGCGTTGGTGGGCAGCTTTCCTACGAGCAGTACTTC
TRBJ2-1,TRBV29-1,NA,NA,CSVEDMEGRAYNEQFF,TGCAGCGTTGAAGATATGGAGGGTAGGGCCTACAATGAGCAGTTCTTC
TRBJ2-3,TRBV27,NA,NA,CASGPGEGGDTQYF,TGTGCCAGCGGTCCGGGAGAGGGGGGAGATACGCAGTATTTT
TRBJ1-5,TRBV7-9,TRBD1,once,CASSLTTGGSNQPQHF,TGTGCCAGCAGCTTAACGACAGGGGGAAGCAATCAGCCCCAGCATTTT
TRBJ1-5,TRBV4-1,NA,few,CASSQEPRWQPQHF,TGCGCCAGCAGCCAAGAACCACGGTGGCAGCCCCAGCATTTT
TRBJ2-3,TRBV2,NA,NA,CASSPAGWGDTQYF,TGTGCCAGCAGTCCAGCGGGTTGGGGAGATACGCAGTATTTT
TRBJ1-2,TRBV27,NA,NA,CASSLSRQRLNPNYGYTF,TGTGCCAGCAGTTTATCGCGACAAAGGCTAAATCCTAACTATGGCTACACCTTC
TRBJ2-2,TRBV29-1,NA,NA,CSVEVVGGRSDTGELFF,TGCAGCGTTGAAGTGGTTGGGGGGCGGTCGGACACCGGGGAGCTGTTTTTT
TRBJ2-5,TRBV4-3,NA,NA,CASSQDRASRETQYF,TGCGCCAGCAGCCAAGATCGGGCAAGCCGAGAGACCCAGTACTTC